One sample yielded the 13 T cell receptor beta chains listed below, sequenced in a study of control samples from healthy donors and cancer patients. Assay: immunoSEQ multiplex PCR; the TCRdb copy retains only in-frame clones and omits some. Here the sample spans about 130,000 clones, roughly 90% being singletons. The specimen sequenced was blood. Receptors were obtained from a man younger than 35 in good health.

The V gene is TRBV14, the J gene TRBJ1-1, with D perhaps TRBD1 (5 bases). Germline values: CDR1 SGHDN, CDR2 FVKESK. The CDR3 is 15 amino acids. Between the trimmed V and J ends, which lost 4 bases and 2 bases, there was a span of 14 bases. The CDR3 reads CASSRSRGINTEAFF. The DNA of the CDR3 is TGTGCCAGCAGCCGAAGCCGGGGGATAAACACTGAAGCTTTCTTT.

This chain uses TRBV4-1 with TRBJ1-5; TRBD1 agrees at 7 bases. After removal of 4 bases from V and 9 bases from J, the junction contained 9 bases not matched to a gene. The CDR3 loop spans 14 amino acids. The germline V gene has CDR1 MGHRA and CDR2 YSYEKL. The CDR3 DNA reads TGCGCCAGCAGCCTTCGGGACAGTGTTTTGCCCCAGCATTTT. It encodes CASSLRDSVLPQHF.

V and J are TRBV9 and TRBJ2-3; 8 positions match TRBD1. J lost 1 base, V lost 1 base, and 8 bases had no gene match. Germline assignment: CDR1 SGDLS and CDR2 YYNGEE. CDR3 length: 17 amino acids. The CDR3 coding sequence is TGTGCCAGCAGCGTAAACCCGGACAGGGTCCGCACAGATACGCAGTATTTT. This encodes CASSVNPDRVRTDTQYF.

The rearrangement joins TRBV6-6 to TRBJ2-7, with a possible D match to TRBD1 (6 bases). Trimming stripped 7 bases from V and 7 bases from J, with 20 bases between. CDR3 length: 14 residues. The germline V gene encodes CDR1 MNHNY and CDR2 SVGAGI (reference sequence). CDR3 bases: TGTGCCAGCACCACAATAAGGGGGAAGACTGAGCAGTACTTC. Translating it yields CASTTIRGKTEQYF.

Written as DNA, the CDR3 is TGCGCCAGCAGCTCTAACTGGATCTCCACAGATACGCAGTATTTT. Protein: CASSSNWISTDTQYF. The chain carries TRBV5-1 and TRBJ2-3; D call uncertain. The CDR3 extends over 15 amino acids. The V gene's germline CDR1 is SGHRS and CDR2 YFSETQ. Between the trimmed V and J ends, which lost 3 bases and 2 bases, there was a span of 13 bases.

As regards this clone: This CDR3 is also generated by other DNA sequences in the sample. The chain joins TRBV11-2 to TRBJ2-2; TRBD1 is a possible D gene (6 bases). CDR1 and CDR2 (germline): SGHAT, FQNNGV. The CDR3 sequence is 14 residues long. V was clipped by 3 bases and J by 3 bases, with 8 bases between them. The CDR3 protein is CASSLDRHTGELFF. As DNA, the CDR3 is TGTGCCAGCAGCTTGGACAGACACACCGGGGAGCTGTTTTTT.

The chain carries TRBV3-1 (or the pseudogene TRBV3-2) and TRBJ1-6, with a weak D call TRBD1 (6 bases). The CDR3 spans 17 residues. V lost 2 bases and J 1 base, leaving 12 bases between the germline ends. Germline CDR1 reads LGHDT; CDR2 reads YNNKEL (reference sequence). This CDR3 reads CASSQTPTGSYNSPLHF. The CDR3 bases are TGTGCCAGCAGCCAAACTCCGACAGGTTCCTATAATTCACCCCTCCACTTT.

This clone was detected only once. J is TRBJ2-1 and V is TRBV6-5; 10 positions match TRBD2. The germline V gene has CDR1 MNHEY and CDR2 SVGAGI. With 2 bases clipped from V and 9 bases from J, the junction kept 7 bases outside the gene matches. CDR3 length: 15 amino acids. The CDR3 DNA sequence: TGTGCCAGCAGTTACACCCTAGCGGGGGTCGGTGAGCAGTTCTTC. The encoded protein is CASSYTLAGVGEQFF.

The chain combines TRBV4-1 with TRBJ2-7; no firm D call. This CDR3 is built from 15 residues. Deletions cut 1 base from V and 3 bases from J, with 13 bases between. Germline V gives CDR1 MGHRA, CDR2 YSYEKL. CDR3 residues: CASSQGERGNYEQYF. The CDR3 coding sequence is TGCGCCAGCAGCCAAGGAGAGAGAGGAAACTACGAGCAGTACTTC.

Points on this clone: The germline gene is not matched at one end of the junction; a read error may be the cause. V gene TRBV6-6 combines with J gene TRBJ1-2; D is ambiguous. The CDR3 sequence is 12 residues long. The germline V gene encodes CDR1 MNHNY and CDR2 SVGAGI (reference sequence). The CDR3 protein is CASSPNLGRVDF. CDR3 nucleotide sequence: TGTGCCAGCAGTCCGAATCTCGGGCGGGTCGACTTC.

The chain combines TRBV4-2 with TRBJ2-5; D is perhaps TRBD2 (6 bases). The CDR3 length is 18 residues. The germline V and J ends were trimmed by 0 bases and 5 bases, with 22 bases remaining between them. Germline values: CDR1 LGHNA, CDR2 YNFKEQ. The CDR3 DNA is TGTGCCAGCAGCCAAGATCCCCTCGTCCCCGGAGGAGGGGAGACCCAGTACTTC. It specifies CASSQDPLVPGGGETQYF.

This sequence joins TRBV6-5 and TRBJ2-7; D remains ambiguous. The length of the CDR3 is 13 residues. V was clipped by 2 bases and J by 0 bases, with 5 bases between them. CDR1 and CDR2 (germline): MNHEY, SVGAGI. Here the CDR3 DNA reads TGTGCCAGCAGTTACAAGAGCTCCTACGAGCAGTACTTC. This codes for CASSYKSSYEQYF.

The chain uses TRBV2 and TRBJ1-1; D is possibly TRBD1 (5 bases). V was clipped by 3 bases and J by 1 base, with 21 bases between them. The CDR3 contains 18 residues. CDR1 and CDR2 from the germline V gene are SNHLY and FYNNEI. CDR3 sequence reads: CASSDNLVPQGKNTEAFF. CDR3 DNA sequence: TGTGCCAGCAGTGATAATTTGGTTCCCCAGGGTAAGAACACTGAAGCTTTCTTT.